The next 3 T cell receptor beta chains were all read from a single sample in a study of PD-1 blockade in classical Hodgkin lymphoma. Every patient was affected by relapse after autologous stem cell transplantation, while exposure to brentuximab vedotin was not uniform. Repertoires were generated with immunoSEQ multiplex PCR, while TCRdb's copy carries only in-frame clones and drops some. The sample lists approximately 70,000 clones, just over 90% occurring once. Sequences were derived from peripheral blood mononuclear cells (PBMCs), sampled at baseline. The origin of the receptors is a human donor with classical Hodgkin lymphoma.

This chain joins TRBV5-1 and TRBJ2-3, with D perhaps assigned TRBD1 or TRBD2 (5 bases each). Per the germline V gene, CDR1 is SGHRS and CDR2 is YFSETQ. The ends were cut back, 0 bases at V and 6 bases at J, with 17 bases in the middle. This CDR3 spans 16 amino acids. Here the CDR3 reads CASSLDAGTRTDTQYF. In DNA form, the CDR3 reads TGCGCCAGCAGCTTGGATGCAGGGACGAGGACGGATACGCAGTATTTT.

The rearrangement joins TRBV9 to TRBJ2-3; 9 nucleotides align to TRBD2. Germline values: CDR1 SGDLS, CDR2 YYNGEE. This CDR3 has 16 residues. Trimming took 1 base from V and 4 from J; bases not matched to a gene: 7. The CDR3 here is CASSVWAGGPADTQYF. As DNA, the CDR3 is TGTGCCAGCAGCGTATGGGCGGGGGGGCCCGCAGATACGCAGTATTTT.

This chain links TRBV28 with TRBJ2-7, with 9 bases identical to TRBD1. Germline trimming cut 5 bases from V and 2 bases from J; bases unmatched to any gene: 4. Looked up from germline, CDR1 is MDHEN and CDR2 is SYDVKM. This CDR3 has 14 residues. CDR3 nucleotide sequence: TGTGCCAGCAGTCTCAGGACAGGGGCCTACGAGCAGTACTTC. It is translated as CASSLRTGAYEQYF.